This TCR beta chain was captured in a study of shared clonotypes between healthy human individuals. Study in general: The study enrolled a couple of women and three men aged 18 to 49.

Broader study findings: Compared with clonotypes that all four donors shared, non-shared clonotypes had lower generation probabilities.

The J segment lost 1 base and the V segment lost 8 bases, leaving 9 bases of the junction unmatched. The V gene's germline CDR1 is LNHDA and CDR2 SQIVND (reference sequence). CDR3 length equals 15 residues. On this clone: What it binds is unknown.

Sequenced by immunoSEQ multiplex PCR; TCRdb stores in-frame clones only, minus some. The data show roughly 1.5 million clones, under 99% seen once. The healthy adult donors were HIV-negative and reported no recent acute infections or vaccinations. Memory CD4+ cells were the fraction left after CD45RA+ naive selection. The chain is built from TRBV19 and TRBJ2-5; 8 nucleotides agree with TRBD1. The TCR comes from a young man in good health. The sequenced material came from naive CD4+ T cells sorted from blood. Subset in this sample: CD45RA+ positively selected. The CDR3 DNA reads as TGTGCCAGTGGCGGGACAGGTCTGCTCCAAGAGACCCAGTACTTC. It specifies CASGGTGLLQETQYF.